These 15 T cell receptor beta chains originate from one sample sequenced in a study of T-cell reconstitution after alpha-beta-depleted transplantation in children. It was with unique molecular identifiers that the TCRbeta library was prepared. TCRdb itself ran the PCR reads through MiXCR, one entry per CDR3 protein. The sample shows more than 100,000 distinct CDR3 sequences, 20% to 25% of them seen only once. The sequencing here drew on PBMCs, mostly from graft donor cells, taken 180 days after TCRalphabeta/CD19-depleted stem cell transplant. The receptors were sampled from a male patient between 2 and 15 years old who had a stem cell transplant for chronic granulomatous disease, so the T cells may come from the graft donor.

V and J are TRBV7-3 and TRBJ2-1; 7 bases line up with TRBD1. This CDR3 has 15 amino acids. V shed 5 bases, J shed 6 bases, and the junction held 10 bases outside the gene matches. Germline CDR1 SGHTA, CDR2 FQGTGA. The CDR3, as DNA: TGTGCCAGCAGCCCTAAAGACAGGGTTTTCAATGAGCAGTTCTTC. Protein: CASSPKDRVFNEQFF.

The rearrangement links TRBV5-5 to TRBJ2-2; unclear D gene. The CDR3 loop spans 14 amino acids. Trimming removed 2 bases from V and 3 bases from J, with 8 bases in between. CDR1 and CDR2 (germline): SGHKS, YYEKEE (reference sequence). CDR3 sequence reads: CASSLATYTGELFF. CDR3 in DNA: TGTGCCAGCAGCTTAGCGACCTACACCGGGGAGCTGTTTTTT.

The rearrangement links TRBV12-3 or TRBV12-4 to TRBJ2-5; possibly TRBD1 or TRBD2 for D (6 bases each). Trimming shortened V by 3 bases and J by 9 bases, and 14 bases separated the two germline ends. The CDR3 loop spans 13 amino acids. DNA for the CDR3: TGTGCCAGCAGTTTGAGTGGGGGGCGCGCCCAGTACTTC. Encoded protein: CASSLSGGRAQYF.

The V gene is TRBV28, the J gene TRBJ1-6, with D uncertain. The germline V gene has CDR1 MDHEN and CDR2 SYDVKM. Trimming removed 1 base at V and 18 bases at J, with 13 bases between. This CDR3 region has 12 residues. DNA for the CDR3: TGTGCCAGCAGTTTATATCGGGCCCGCCCCCACTTT. It encodes CASSLYRARPHF.

The V and J genes are TRBV5-1 and TRBJ2-5; tentatively, D is TRBD1 (6 bases). CDR1 and CDR2 (germline): SGHRS, YFSETQ. The germline V and J ends were trimmed by 4 bases and 5 bases, with 15 bases remaining between them. The length of the CDR3 is 14 residues. This CDR3 is CASSLQGLRETQYF. CDR3 sequence (DNA): TGCGCCAGCAGCCTGCAGGGGTTGAGGGAGACCCAGTACTTC.

The chain couples TRBV12-3 or TRBV12-4 to TRBJ2-1; 8 bases are shared with TRBD1. CDR3 length equals 15 residues. Trimming at V came to 5 bases and at J to 1 base, leaving 4 bases not matched to a gene. The CDR3 coding sequence is TGTGCCAGCAGTCCGGGACAGGCATCCTACAATGAGCAGTTCTTC. Amino acids: CASSPGQASYNEQFF.

This clonotype was seen only a few times. The rearrangement uses TRBV6-5 and TRBJ2-2; TRBD2 agrees at 8 bases. The V segment lost 3 bases and the J segment 3 bases; nucleotides outside the gene matches: 3. This CDR3 has 15 residues. CDR1 and CDR2 (germline): MNHEY, SVGAGI. CDR3 sequence: CASSYKREYTGELFF. The DNA for the CDR3 is TGTGCCAGCAGTTATAAGCGGGAGTACACCGGGGAGCTGTTTTTT.

This clonotype was detected ten times or more. CDR3 nucleotide sequence: TGTGCCAGCAGTTACTTAGCGGGAGGATTAGAGCAGTTCTTC. This codes for CASSYLAGGLEQFF. The J gene is TRBJ2-1, the V gene TRBV12-3 or TRBV12-4, with TRBD2 matching 10 bases. The J segment lost 10 bases and the V segment lost 4 bases, leaving 7 bases of the junction unmatched. This CDR3 region has 14 residues.

This chain connects TRBV4-3 to TRBJ2-7; D might be TRBD2 (5 bases). The germline gives CDR1 LGHNA, CDR2 YSLEER. V lost 0 bases and J lost 6, with 15 bases in between. This CDR3 region has 15 residues. The chain's CDR3 is CASSQDVSPAGEQYF. CDR3 nucleotide sequence: TGCGCCAGCAGCCAAGATGTTAGCCCCGCGGGCGAGCAGTACTTC.

The chain has TRBV18 and TRBJ2-5; D is ambiguous. The CDR3 runs 12 residues. Germline V gives CDR1 KGHSH, CDR2 LQKENI. The V and J ends lost 2 bases and 4 bases respectively, with 5 bases between them. Here the CDR3 reads CASSPSRETQYF. The CDR3 region has the DNA TGTGCCAGCTCACCATCCCGAGAGACCCAGTACTTC.

The genes are TRBV19 and TRBJ2-7, with D uncertain. CDR1 is LNHDA, CDR2 SQIVND, per germline (reference sequence). Between the trimmed V and J ends, which lost 8 bases and 6 bases, there was a span of 11 bases. The CDR3 is 11 residues long. The CDR3 loop reads CASGLAGEQYF. The CDR3 DNA follows: TGTGCCAGTGGATTAGCTGGCGAGCAGTACTTC.

J is TRBJ1-2 and V is TRBV18; 7 bases match TRBD1. This CDR3 has 14 residues. The germline V gene encodes CDR1 KGHSH and CDR2 LQKENI. V shed 4 bases and J 0 bases; nucleotides not matched to a gene: 2. For the CDR3, the DNA is TGTGCCAGCTCACAGGGGGCCACTAACTATGGCTACACCTTC. Translation: CASSQGATNYGYTF.

This clonotype showed up just a few times. V usage is TRBV6-4 and J usage is TRBJ2-3, with 9 bases that match TRBD2. Germline values: CDR1 MRHNA, CDR2 SNTAGT. The CDR3 is made up of 13 amino acids. J lost 5 bases, V lost 4 bases, and 1 base had no gene match. CDR3 loop: CASSVSGGDTQYF. Here the CDR3 DNA reads TGTGCCAGCAGTGTTAGCGGGGGAGATACGCAGTATTTT.

This rearrangement joins TRBV12-3 or TRBV12-4 to TRBJ2-1; D may be TRBD1 (6 bases). Trimming removed 3 bases from V and 5 bases from J, with 11 bases in between. The CDR3 has 14 amino acids. CDR3 sequence reads: CASSFRTGNNEQFF. DNA of the CDR3: TGTGCCAGCAGTTTTCGTACAGGGAACAATGAGCAGTTCTTC.

There are a few counts of this clonotype. The chain combines TRBV29-1 with TRBJ2-7; 11 nucleotides agree with TRBD2. The CDR3 runs 13 residues. Trimming at V came to 5 bases and at J to 2 bases, leaving 2 bases not matched to a gene. Germline V gene sequence: CDR1 SQVTM, CDR2 ANQGSEA. The chain's CDR3 is CSVPGLAAYEQYF. The CDR3 bases are TGCAGCGTTCCGGGACTAGCGGCCTACGAGCAGTACTTC.